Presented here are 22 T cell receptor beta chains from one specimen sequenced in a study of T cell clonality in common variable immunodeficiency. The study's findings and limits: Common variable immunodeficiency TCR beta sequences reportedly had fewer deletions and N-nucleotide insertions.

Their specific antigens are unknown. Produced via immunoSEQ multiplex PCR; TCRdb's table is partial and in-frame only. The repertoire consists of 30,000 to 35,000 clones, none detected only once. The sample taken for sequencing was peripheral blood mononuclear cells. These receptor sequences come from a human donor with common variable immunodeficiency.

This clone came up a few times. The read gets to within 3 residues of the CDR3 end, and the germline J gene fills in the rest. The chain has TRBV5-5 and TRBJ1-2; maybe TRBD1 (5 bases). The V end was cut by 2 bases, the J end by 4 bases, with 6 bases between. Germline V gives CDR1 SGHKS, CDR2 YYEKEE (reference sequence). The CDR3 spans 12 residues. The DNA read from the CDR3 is TGTGCCAGCAGCTTCGACAGCTATGGC. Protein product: CASSFDSYG. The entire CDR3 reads CASSFDSYGYTF.

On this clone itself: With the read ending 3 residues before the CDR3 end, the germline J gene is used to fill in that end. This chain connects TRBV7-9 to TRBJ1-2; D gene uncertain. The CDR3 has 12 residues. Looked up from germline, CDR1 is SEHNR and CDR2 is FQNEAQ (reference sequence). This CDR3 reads CASSLGGEGYTF. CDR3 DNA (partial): TGTGCCAGCAGCTTAGGCGGGGAAGGC. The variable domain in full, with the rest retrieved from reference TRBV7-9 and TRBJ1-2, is DTGVSQNPRHKITKRGQNVTFRCDPISEHNRLYWYRQTLGQGPEFLTYFQNEAQLEKSRLLSDRFSAERPKGSFSTLEIQRTEQGDSAMYLCASSLGGEGYTFGSGTRLTVV.

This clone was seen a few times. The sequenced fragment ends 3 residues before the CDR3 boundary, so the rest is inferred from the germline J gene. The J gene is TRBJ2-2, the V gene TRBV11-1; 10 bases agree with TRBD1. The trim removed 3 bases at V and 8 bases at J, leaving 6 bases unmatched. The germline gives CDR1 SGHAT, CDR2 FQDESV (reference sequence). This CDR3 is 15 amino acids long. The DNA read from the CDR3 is TGTGCCAGCAGCTTCGAGACAGGGGGCGTGGGGGAG. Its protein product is CASSFETGGVGE. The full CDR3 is CASSFETGGVGELFF.

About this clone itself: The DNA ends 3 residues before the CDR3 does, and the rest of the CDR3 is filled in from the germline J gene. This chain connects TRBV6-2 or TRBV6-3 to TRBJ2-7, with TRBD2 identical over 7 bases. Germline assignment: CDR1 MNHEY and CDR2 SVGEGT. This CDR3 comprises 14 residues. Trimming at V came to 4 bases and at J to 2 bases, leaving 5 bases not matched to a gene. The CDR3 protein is CASSWGGRAYEQYF. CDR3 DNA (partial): TGTGCCAGCAGTTGGGGGGGGAGGGCCTACGAG.

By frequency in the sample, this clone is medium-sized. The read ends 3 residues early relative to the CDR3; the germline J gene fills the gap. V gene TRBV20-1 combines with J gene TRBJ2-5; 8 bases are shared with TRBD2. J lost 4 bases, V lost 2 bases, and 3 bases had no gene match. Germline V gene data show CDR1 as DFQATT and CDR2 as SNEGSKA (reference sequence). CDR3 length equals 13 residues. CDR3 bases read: TGCAGTGCTAGACCAAGCGGGAGAGAGACC. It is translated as CSARPSGRET. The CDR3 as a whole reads CSARPSGRETQYF.

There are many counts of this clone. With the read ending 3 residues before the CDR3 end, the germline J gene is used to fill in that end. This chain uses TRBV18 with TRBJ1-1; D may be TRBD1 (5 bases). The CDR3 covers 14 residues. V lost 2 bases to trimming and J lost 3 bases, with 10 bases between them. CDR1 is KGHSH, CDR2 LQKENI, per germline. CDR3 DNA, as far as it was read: TGTGCCAGCTCACCAAATCAGGGTTACACTGAA. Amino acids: CASSPNQGYTE. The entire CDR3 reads CASSPNQGYTEAFF. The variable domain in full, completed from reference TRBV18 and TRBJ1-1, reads NAGVMQNPRHLVRRRGQEARLRCSPMKGHSHVYWYRQLPEEGLKFMVYLQKENIIDESGMPKERFSAEFPKEGPSILRIQQVVRGDSAAYFCASSPNQGYTEAFFGQGTRLTVV.

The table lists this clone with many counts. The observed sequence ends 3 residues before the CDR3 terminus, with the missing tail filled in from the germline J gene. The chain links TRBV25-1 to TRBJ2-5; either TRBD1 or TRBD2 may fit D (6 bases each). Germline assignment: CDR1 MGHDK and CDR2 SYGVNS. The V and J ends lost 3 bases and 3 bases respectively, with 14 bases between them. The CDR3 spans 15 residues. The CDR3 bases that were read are TGTGCCAGCAGTGACCTGAACAGGGAGGAAGAGACC. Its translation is CASSDLNREEET. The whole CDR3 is CASSDLNREEETQYF. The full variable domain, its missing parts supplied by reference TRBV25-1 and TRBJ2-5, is EADIYQTPRYLVIGTGKKITLECSQTMGHDKMYWYQQDPGMELHLIHYSYGVNSTEKGDLSSESTVSRIRTEHFPLTLESARPSHTSQYLCASSDLNREEETQYFGPGTRLLVL.

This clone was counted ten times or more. CDR3 sequence reads: CSARVGTWAYQETQYF. The CDR3 DNA, read in part, is TGCAGTGCTAGAGTAGGTACTTGGGCCTACCAAGAGACC. V usage is TRBV20-1 and J usage is TRBJ2-5, with D unresolved. The read terminates 3 residues before the CDR3 end, so the remaining end is supplied by the germline J gene. The germline gives CDR1 DFQATT, CDR2 SNEGSKA (reference sequence). V lost 1 base and J lost 0, with 15 bases in between. The CDR3 totals 16 residues.

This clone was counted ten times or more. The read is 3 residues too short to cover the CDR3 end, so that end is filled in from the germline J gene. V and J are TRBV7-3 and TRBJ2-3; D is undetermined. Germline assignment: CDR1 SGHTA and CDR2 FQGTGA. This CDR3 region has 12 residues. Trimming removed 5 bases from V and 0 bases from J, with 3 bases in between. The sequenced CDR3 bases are TGTGCCAGCAGCCTGAGCACAGATACG. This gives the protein CASSLSTDT. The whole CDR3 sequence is CASSLSTDTQYF. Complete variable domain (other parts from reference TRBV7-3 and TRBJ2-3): GAGVSQTPSNKVTEKGKYVELRCDPISGHTALYWYRQSLGQGPEFLIYFQGTGAADDSGLPNDRFFAVRPEGSVSTLKIQRTERGDSAVYLCASSLSTDTQYFGPGTRLTVL.

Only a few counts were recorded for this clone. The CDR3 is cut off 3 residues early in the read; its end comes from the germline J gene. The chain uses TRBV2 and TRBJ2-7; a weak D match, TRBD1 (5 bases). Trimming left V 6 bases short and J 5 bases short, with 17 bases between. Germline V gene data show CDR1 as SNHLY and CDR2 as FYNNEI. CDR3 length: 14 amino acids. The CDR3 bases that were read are TGTGCCAGCAGGGGTGACAGCCTTGAGAACGAG. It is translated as CASRGDSLENE. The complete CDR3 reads CASRGDSLENEQYF.

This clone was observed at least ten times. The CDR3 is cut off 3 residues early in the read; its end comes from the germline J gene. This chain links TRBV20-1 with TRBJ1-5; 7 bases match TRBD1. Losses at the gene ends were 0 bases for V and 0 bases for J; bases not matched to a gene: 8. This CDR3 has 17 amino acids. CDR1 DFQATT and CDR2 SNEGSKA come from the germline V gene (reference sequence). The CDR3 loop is CSARDRSGGNSNQPQHF. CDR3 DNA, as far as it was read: TGCAGTGCTAGAGATCGGTCAGGGGGGAATAGCAATCAGCCC.

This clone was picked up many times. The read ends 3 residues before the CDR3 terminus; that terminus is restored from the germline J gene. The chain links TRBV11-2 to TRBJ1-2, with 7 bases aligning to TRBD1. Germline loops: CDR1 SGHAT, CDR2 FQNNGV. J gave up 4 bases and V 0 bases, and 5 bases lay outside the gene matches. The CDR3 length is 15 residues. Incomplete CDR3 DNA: TGTGCCAGCAGCTTAGATCAGGGGGGATCCTATGGC. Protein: CASSLDQGGSYG. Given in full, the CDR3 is CASSLDQGGSYGYTF.

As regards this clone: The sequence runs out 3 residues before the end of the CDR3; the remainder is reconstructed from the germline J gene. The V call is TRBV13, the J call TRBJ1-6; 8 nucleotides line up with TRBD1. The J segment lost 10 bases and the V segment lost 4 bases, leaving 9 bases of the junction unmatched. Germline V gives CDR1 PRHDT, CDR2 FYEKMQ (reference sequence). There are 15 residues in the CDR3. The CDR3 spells CASSSLGQGGSPLHF. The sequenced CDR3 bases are TGTGCCAGCAGCTCCCTTGGACAGGGAGGATCACCC.

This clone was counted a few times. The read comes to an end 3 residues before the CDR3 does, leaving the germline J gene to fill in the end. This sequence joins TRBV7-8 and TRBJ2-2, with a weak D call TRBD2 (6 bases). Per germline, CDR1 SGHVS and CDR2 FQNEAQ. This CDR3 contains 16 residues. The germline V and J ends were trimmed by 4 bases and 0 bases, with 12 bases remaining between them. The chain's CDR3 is CASSSAAGSNTGELFF. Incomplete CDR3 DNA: TGTGCCAGCAGCTCGGCGGCGGGGTCGAACACCGGGGAG.

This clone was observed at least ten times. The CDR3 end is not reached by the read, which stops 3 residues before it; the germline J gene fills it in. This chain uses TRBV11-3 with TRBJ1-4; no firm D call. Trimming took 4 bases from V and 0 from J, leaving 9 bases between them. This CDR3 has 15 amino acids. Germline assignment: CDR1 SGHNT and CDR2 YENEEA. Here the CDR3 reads CASSSGLATNEKLFF. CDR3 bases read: TGTGCCAGCAGCTCAGGACTGGCAACTAATGAAAAA.

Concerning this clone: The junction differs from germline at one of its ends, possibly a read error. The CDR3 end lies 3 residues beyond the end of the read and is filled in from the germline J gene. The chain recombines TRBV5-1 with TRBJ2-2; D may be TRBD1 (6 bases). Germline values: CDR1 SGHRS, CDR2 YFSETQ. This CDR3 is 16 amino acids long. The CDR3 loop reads CASSLAGAGNTGELFF. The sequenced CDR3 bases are TGTGCCAGCAGCTTGGCAGGGGCAGGGAACACCGGGGAG.

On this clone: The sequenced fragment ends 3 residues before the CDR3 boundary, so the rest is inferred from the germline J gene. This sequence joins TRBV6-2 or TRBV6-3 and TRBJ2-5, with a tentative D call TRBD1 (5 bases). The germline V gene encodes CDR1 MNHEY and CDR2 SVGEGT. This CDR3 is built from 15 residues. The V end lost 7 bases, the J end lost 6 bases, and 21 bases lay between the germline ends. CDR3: CASMSGKKAAKTQYF. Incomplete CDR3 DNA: TGTGCCAGCATGTCAGGGAAAAAGGCGGCTAAGACC.

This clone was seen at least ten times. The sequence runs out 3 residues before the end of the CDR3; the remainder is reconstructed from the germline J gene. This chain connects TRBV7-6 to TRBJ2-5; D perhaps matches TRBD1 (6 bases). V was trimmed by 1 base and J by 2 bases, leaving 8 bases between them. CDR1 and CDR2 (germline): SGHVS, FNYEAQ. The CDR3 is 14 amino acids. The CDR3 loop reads CASSLVTGQETQYF. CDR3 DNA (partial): TGTGCCAGCAGCTTAGTGACAGGACAAGAGACC.

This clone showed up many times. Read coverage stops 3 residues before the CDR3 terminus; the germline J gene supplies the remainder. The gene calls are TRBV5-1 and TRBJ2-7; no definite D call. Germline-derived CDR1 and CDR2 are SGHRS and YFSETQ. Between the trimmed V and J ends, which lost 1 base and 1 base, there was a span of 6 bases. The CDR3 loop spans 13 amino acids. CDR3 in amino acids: CASSLTVSYEQYF. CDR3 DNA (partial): TGCGCCAGCAGCTTGACTGTTTCCTACGAG.

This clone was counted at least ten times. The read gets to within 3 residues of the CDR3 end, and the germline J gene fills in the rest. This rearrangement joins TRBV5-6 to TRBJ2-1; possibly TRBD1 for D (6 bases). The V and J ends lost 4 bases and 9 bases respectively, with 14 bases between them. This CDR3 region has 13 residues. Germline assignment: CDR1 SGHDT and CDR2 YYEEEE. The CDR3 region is CASSTPGVGEQFF. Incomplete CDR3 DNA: TGTGCCAGCAGCACCCCAGGGGTCGGTGAG.

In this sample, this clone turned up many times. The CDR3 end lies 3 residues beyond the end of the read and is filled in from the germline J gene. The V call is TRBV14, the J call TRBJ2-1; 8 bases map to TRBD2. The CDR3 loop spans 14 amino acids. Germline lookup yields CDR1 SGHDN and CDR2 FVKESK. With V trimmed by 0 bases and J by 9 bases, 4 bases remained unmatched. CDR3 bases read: TGTGCCAGCAGCCAAGATCGGGGGGGGGTTGAG. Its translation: CASSQDRGGVE. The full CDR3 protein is CASSQDRGGVEQFF.

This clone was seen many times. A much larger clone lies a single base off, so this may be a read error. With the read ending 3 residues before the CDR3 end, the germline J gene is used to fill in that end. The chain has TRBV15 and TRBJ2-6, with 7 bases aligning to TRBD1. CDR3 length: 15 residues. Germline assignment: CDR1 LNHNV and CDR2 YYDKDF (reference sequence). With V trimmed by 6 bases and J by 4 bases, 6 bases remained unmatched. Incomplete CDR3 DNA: TGTGCCACCAGGGAAACAGGGGCCGGGGCCAACGTC. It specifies CATRETGAGANV. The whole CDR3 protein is CATRETGAGANVLTF.